Below are 32 T cell receptor beta chains sequenced from a single sample in a study of blood T cell repertoires in COVID-19. Some clones are missing from TCRdb's copy, which holds only in-frame ones; the method was immunoSEQ multiplex PCR. The profile shows under 350,000 clones, 85% to 90% of them singletons. Sample: PBMCs or T cells enriched from blood (not recorded which). These TCRs come from a woman between 55 and 75 years old who had recovered from COVID-19.

This chain uses TRBV13 with TRBJ2-7; D is perhaps TRBD2 (5 bases). The germline V gene encodes CDR1 PRHDT and CDR2 FYEKMQ (reference sequence). The length of the CDR3 is 15 residues. V lost 5 bases, J lost 3 bases, and 17 bases lay in between. The CDR3 DNA reads as TGTGCCAGCAGCCTTCTCTCGGACTTAAACTACGAGCAGTACTTC. This codes for CASSLLSDLNYEQYF.

The chain recombines TRBV4-2 with TRBJ1-5; possible D gene TRBD1, 6 bases. This CDR3 is built from 16 residues. Germline lookup yields CDR1 LGHNA and CDR2 YNFKEQ. V dropped 1 base and J dropped 3 bases, with 13 bases sitting between them. This chain's CDR3 is CASSQGDIQSNQPQHF. In DNA form, the CDR3 reads TGTGCCAGCAGCCAAGGGGACATCCAATCCAATCAGCCCCAGCATTTT.

The rearrangement uses TRBV10-1 and TRBJ2-2, with D possibly matching TRBD2 (6 bases). The CDR3 loop spans 15 amino acids. V was pared by 3 bases and J by 1 base, with 9 bases between. Per the germline V gene, CDR1 is WNHNN and CDR2 is SYGVQD (reference sequence). CDR3 nucleotide sequence: TGCGCCAGCAGTGACGGGGGACGGAACACCGGGGAGCTGTTTTTT. It is translated as CASSDGGRNTGELFF.

This chain connects TRBV6-5 to TRBJ2-7; possible D gene TRBD1, 6 bases. The V end lost 0 bases, the J end lost 7 bases, and 16 bases lay between the germline ends. The CDR3 is 15 residues long. Germline CDR1 MNHEY, CDR2 SVGAGI. The CDR3 coding sequence is TGTGCCAGCAGTTACTCTGCCGGGACACCGTTTGAGCAGTACTTC. Protein product: CASSYSAGTPFEQYF.

This chain links TRBV5-1 with TRBJ2-5; 9 nucleotides agree with TRBD2. Per germline, CDR1 SGHRS and CDR2 YFSETQ. V was pared by 1 base and J by 4 bases, with 14 bases of the junction left unmatched. This CDR3 contains 18 residues. The CDR3 loop reads CASSLYSGRAVGRETQYF. In nucleotides, the CDR3 is TGCGCCAGCAGCTTGTATAGCGGGAGAGCGGTTGGGAGAGAGACCCAGTACTTC.

This clone was observed a single time. The chain has TRBV5-4 and TRBJ2-1, with TRBD2 matching over 12 bases. This CDR3 is built from 16 residues. Germline CDR1 reads SGHNT; CDR2 reads YYREEE (reference sequence). V was pared by 4 bases and J by 7 bases, with 9 bases of the junction left unmatched. The CDR3 sequence is CASSQNRGLAGNEQFF. In nucleotides, the CDR3 is TGTGCCAGCAGCCAGAACAGGGGACTAGCGGGTAATGAGCAGTTCTTC.

The V gene is TRBV5-3, the J gene TRBJ1-5; TRBD1 matches at 7 bases. TRBV5-3 is annotated as an ORF whose role is uncertain. The V gene end was trimmed by 4 bases and the J gene end by 0 bases; junction bases not matched to a gene: 4. The CDR3 has 15 amino acids. The DNA for the CDR3 is TGTGCCAGAAGCGTGACAGGGTGTAGCAATCAGCCCCAGCATTTT. It encodes CARSVTGCSNQPQHF.

The genes are TRBV4-2 and TRBJ2-1; 10 bases match TRBD2. Germline V lookup: CDR1 LGHNA, CDR2 YNFKEQ. V dropped 1 base and J dropped 6; count of bases not matched to a gene: 3. The CDR3 consists of 15 residues. CDR3 DNA: TGTGCCAGCAGCCAAGCTAGCGGGAGAGGCAATGAGCAGTTCTTC. Translation gives CASSQASGRGNEQFF.

This chain uses TRBV30 with TRBJ2-7; TRBD2 is a possible D gene (6 bases). From germline, CDR1 is GTSNPN and CDR2 SVGIG (reference sequence). CDR3 length: 13 amino acids. V lost 0 bases and J 3 bases, leaving 9 bases between the germline ends. This CDR3 is CAWSVGLIYEQYF. DNA of the CDR3: TGTGCCTGGAGTGTAGGACTAATCTACGAGCAGTACTTC.

The chain has TRBV7-9 and TRBJ2-1; 7 nucleotides align to TRBD1. This CDR3 is built from 17 residues. Germline trimming cut 5 bases from V and 0 bases from J; bases unmatched to any gene: 10. CDR1 is SEHNR, CDR2 FQNEAQ, per germline (reference sequence). The DNA for the CDR3 is TGTGCCAGCAGCGAAAACAGGGGCCAGAGCTCCTACAATGAGCAGTTCTTC. As protein: CASSENRGQSSYNEQFF.

The chain is built from TRBV30 and TRBJ1-1, with 7 bases matching TRBD1. Trimming cost V 0 bases and J 2 bases; bases outside gene matches: 3. The CDR3 loop spans 14 amino acids. Germline-derived CDR1 and CDR2 are GTSNPN and SVGIG (reference sequence). The DNA of the CDR3 is TGTGCCTGGAGTGTAGGGACAGTTAACACTGAAGCTTTCTTT. Protein: CAWSVGTVNTEAFF.

V and J are TRBV20-1 and TRBJ1-3; 7 positions match TRBD1. Germline V gene lookup returns CDR1 DFQATT and CDR2 SNEGSKA (reference sequence). The V and J ends lost 3 bases and 2 bases, in that order; junction bases with no gene match: 16. CDR3 length: 18 amino acids. The CDR3 DNA is TGCAGTGCTAGTTCAGTCATAGGAACAGGGGTAGCTGGAAACACCATATATTTT. Translated, it gives CSASSVIGTGVAGNTIYF.

The V gene is TRBV5-6, the J gene TRBJ2-5; D is undetermined. Germline V gene data show CDR1 as SGHDT and CDR2 as YYEEEE. V was shortened by 0 bases and J by 2 bases, with 8 bases between the two germline ends. The CDR3 is 14 residues long. As DNA, the CDR3 is TGTGCCAGCAGCTTGGTGGCGGCGCAAGAGACCCAGTACTTC. Translated, it gives CASSLVAAQETQYF.

The chain carries TRBV14 and TRBJ2-3; TRBD2 is a possible D gene (5 bases). The germline CDR1 and CDR2 sequences are SGHDN and FVKESK. Trimming stripped 3 bases from V and 1 base from J, with 8 bases between. The CDR3 runs 14 residues. Here the CDR3 reads CASSQWERTDTQYF. In DNA, the CDR3 is TGTGCCAGCAGCCAGTGGGAGCGCACAGATACGCAGTATTTT.

The genes are TRBV28 and TRBJ1-5; 12 nucleotides agree with TRBD1. V shed 6 bases and J 6 bases; nucleotides not matched to a gene: 6. This CDR3 has 15 amino acids. Germline V CDR1 and CDR2: MDHEN, SYDVKM. CDR3 sequence: CASSPGTGGRQPQHF. The CDR3 region has the DNA TGTGCCAGCAGCCCCGGGACAGGGGGCCGTCAGCCCCAGCATTTT.

This clone was detected only a few times. The V gene is TRBV9, the J gene TRBJ2-1; D is perhaps TRBD2 (5 bases). The CDR3 has 18 residues. The germline CDR1 and CDR2 sequences are SGDLS and YYNGEE. Trimming removed 3 bases at V and 3 bases at J, with 22 bases between. The CDR3 spells CASSAIFGGASFYNEQFF. The CDR3 DNA sequence: TGTGCCAGCAGCGCCATCTTCGGAGGCGCGAGTTTCTACAATGAGCAGTTCTTC.

The chain joins TRBV7-8 to TRBJ2-7, with 10 bases aligning to TRBD2. The CDR3 extends over 15 amino acids. Germline assignment: CDR1 SGHVS and CDR2 FQNEAQ. Trimming removed 2 bases from V and 3 bases from J; junction bases left unmatched: 4. The CDR3 region has the DNA TGTGCCAGCAGCTTACCCCCTAGCGGGAGCTACGAGCAGTACTTC. Translated, it gives CASSLPPSGSYEQYF.

The genes are TRBV11-2 and TRBJ1-1, with 10 bases identical to TRBD1. V shed 4 bases, J shed 0 bases, and the junction held 5 bases outside the gene matches. The V gene's germline CDR1 is SGHAT and CDR2 FQNNGV. This CDR3 has 16 amino acids. CDR3 residues: CASSSLTGGMNTEAFF. The CDR3 bases are TGTGCCAGCAGCTCATTGACAGGGGGCATGAACACTGAAGCTTTCTTT.

A remark on this clone: Other DNA sequences in this sample translate to the same CDR3. The gene calls are TRBV9 and TRBJ2-1; D remains unclear. Between the trimmed V and J ends, which lost 0 bases and 3 bases, there was a span of 7 bases. This CDR3 comprises 14 residues. The germline gives CDR1 SGDLS, CDR2 YYNGEE. This CDR3 reads CASSVAASYNEQFF. The CDR3 DNA is TGTGCCAGCAGCGTAGCGGCTAGCTACAATGAGCAGTTCTTC.

The V call is TRBV6-6, the J call TRBJ2-3; a weak D match, TRBD1 (6 bases). CDR3 length: 15 residues. Trimming took off 2 bases at V and 5 bases at J, with 14 bases between the two ends. Germline V lookup: CDR1 MNHNY, CDR2 SVGAGI (reference sequence). The CDR3 protein is CASSYEGENGDTQYF. CDR3 bases: TGTGCCAGCAGTTACGAGGGGGAGAATGGAGATACGCAGTATTTT.

The rearrangement joins TRBV6-5 to TRBJ2-5; D might be TRBD1 (5 bases). V lost 0 bases to trimming and J lost 5 bases, with 13 bases between them. Germline V gene lookup returns CDR1 MNHEY and CDR2 SVGAGI. The CDR3 is 15 residues long. This CDR3 is CASSYSATSGETQYF. CDR3 sequence (DNA): TGTGCCAGCAGTTACTCGGCCACTTCAGGGGAGACCCAGTACTTC.

The chain uses TRBV7-3 and TRBJ1-1; D is possibly TRBD1 (5 bases). Deletions cut 6 bases from V and 1 base from J, with 9 bases between. Germline V lookup: CDR1 SGHTA, CDR2 FQGTGA. CDR3 length: 13 amino acids. The CDR3 DNA reads as TGTGCCAGCAGTCCACAGGAGAACACTGAAGCTTTCTTT. Translated, it gives CASSPQENTEAFF. The full variable domain, its missing parts supplied by reference TRBV7-3 and TRBJ1-1, is GAGVSQTPSNKVTEKGKYVELRCDPISGHTALYWYRQSLGQGPEFLIYFQGTGAADDSGLPNDRFFAVRPEGSVSTLKIQRTERGDSAVYLCASSPQENTEAFFGQGTRLTVV.

This chain links TRBV5-1 with TRBJ2-2, with 8 positions matching TRBD1. The CDR3 is 15 amino acids. Trimming at V came to 5 bases and at J to 1 base, leaving 4 bases not matched to a gene. Germline CDR1 is SGHRS and CDR2 is YFSETQ. CDR3 nucleotide sequence: TGCGCCAGCAGTCCCGGGACAGGGAACACCGGGGAGCTGTTTTTT. Protein: CASSPGTGNTGELFF.

The chain couples TRBV18 to TRBJ2-4; 12 bases are shared with TRBD2. V lost 2 bases and J lost 7; bases outside the gene matches: 3. The CDR3 is 15 residues long. Germline loops: CDR1 KGHSH, CDR2 LQKENI. CDR3 in amino acids: CASSPSSGRENIQYF. The CDR3 DNA reads TGTGCCAGCTCACCATCTAGCGGGAGGGAGAACATTCAGTACTTC. The full variable domain, with the rest looked up from reference TRBV18 and TRBJ2-4, is NAGVMQNPRHLVRRRGQEARLRCSPMKGHSHVYWYRQLPEEGLKFMVYLQKENIIDESGMPKERFSAEFPKEGPSILRIQQVVRGDSAAYFCASSPSSGRENIQYFGAGTRLSVL.

This chain joins TRBV28 and TRBJ1-5, with TRBD1 identical over 7 bases. Trimming cost V 6 bases and J 2 bases; bases outside gene matches: 4. CDR1 MDHEN and CDR2 SYDVKM come from the germline V gene. This CDR3 contains 14 residues. CDR3: CASRVQGGNQPQHF. The CDR3 region has the DNA TGTGCCAGCAGGGTGCAGGGGGGCAATCAGCCCCAGCATTTT.

This clone was counted once. Here the CDR3 reads CASSEPILAGGFNTGELFF. The CDR3 coding sequence is TGCGCCAGCAGTGAGCCGATACTAGCGGGGGGCTTCAACACCGGGGAGCTGTTTTTT. V and J are TRBV10-2 and TRBJ2-2, with 12 bases identical to TRBD2. The ends lost 2 bases at V and 2 bases at J; junction bases unmatched: 9. CDR1 is WSHSY, CDR2 SAAADI, per germline. The CDR3 is made up of 19 amino acids.

The genes are TRBV13 and TRBJ2-2; a possible D gene is TRBD2 (5 bases). Germline loops: CDR1 PRHDT, CDR2 FYEKMQ (reference sequence). V lost 2 bases to trimming and J lost 1 base, with 11 bases between them. This CDR3 has 16 amino acids. The CDR3 bases are TGTGCCAGCAGCTTAATTGGTCGGGAGAACACCGGGGAGCTGTTTTTT. This sequence encodes CASSLIGRENTGELFF.

J is TRBJ1-6 and V is TRBV6-5, with D unclear. The CDR3 is 15 residues long. The germline CDR1 and CDR2 sequences are MNHEY and SVGAGI. Trimming pared 10 bases from V and 8 bases from J, leaving 21 bases between. Written as DNA, the CDR3 is TGTGCCACCCGAAGAACCCCTCTTTCGGATTCACCCCTCCACTTT. Its protein product is CATRRTPLSDSPLHF.

CDR3: CASSSNPRGDEKLFF. The CDR3 bases are TGCGCCAGCAGCTCGAACCCCCGGGGGGATGAAAAACTGTTTTTT. The rearrangement links TRBV5-1 to TRBJ1-4; D is perhaps TRBD1 (5 bases). Trimming left V 3 bases short and J 6 bases short, with 15 bases between. Germline V CDR1 and CDR2: SGHRS, YFSETQ. There are 15 residues in the CDR3.

This chain links TRBV29-1 with TRBJ2-7; 7 nucleotides agree with TRBD1. With V trimmed by 7 bases and J by 1 base, 10 bases remained unmatched. CDR1 is SQVTM, CDR2 ANQGSEA, per germline. The CDR3 totals 14 residues. This CDR3 reads CSARSVQGSYEQYF. The CDR3 coding sequence is TGCAGCGCACGATCTGTACAGGGGTCCTACGAGCAGTACTTC.

The chain has TRBV6-5 and TRBJ2-7; D gene unclear. CDR3 length: 13 residues. The germline V gene has CDR1 MNHEY and CDR2 SVGAGI. V shed 0 bases and J shed 3 bases, with 6 bases lying between them. The CDR3 nucleotides read TGTGCCAGCAGTTACTCGGCTAGCTACGAGCAGTACTTC. Translating it yields CASSYSASYEQYF.

V is TRBV10-3 and J is TRBJ1-4; 9 nucleotides line up with TRBD1. Per germline, CDR1 ENHRY and CDR2 SYGVKD. J gave up 6 bases and V 6 bases, and 5 bases lay outside the gene matches. CDR3 length: 14 residues. DNA of the CDR3: TGTGCCATCAGACAGGGGGCGGCGGATGAAAAACTGTTTTTT. This codes for CAIRQGAADEKLFF.